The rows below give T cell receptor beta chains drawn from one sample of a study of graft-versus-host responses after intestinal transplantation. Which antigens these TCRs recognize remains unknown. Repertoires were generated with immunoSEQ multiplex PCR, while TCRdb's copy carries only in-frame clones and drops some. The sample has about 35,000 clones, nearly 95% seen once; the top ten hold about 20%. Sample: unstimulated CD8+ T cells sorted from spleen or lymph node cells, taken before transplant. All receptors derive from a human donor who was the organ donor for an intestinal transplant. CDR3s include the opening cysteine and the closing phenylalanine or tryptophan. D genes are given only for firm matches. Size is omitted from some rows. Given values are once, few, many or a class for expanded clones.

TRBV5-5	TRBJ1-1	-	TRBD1	TGTGCCAGCAGCTTGGGAAAGACAGGGAGAGCCACTGAAGCTTTCTTT	CASSLGKTGRATEAFF
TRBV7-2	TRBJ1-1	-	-	TGTGCCAGCAACCACCCCCCACGGCACACTGAAGCTTTCTTT	CASNHPPRHTEAFF
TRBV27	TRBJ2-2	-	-	TGTGCCAGCAGTTTCGGGTTCACCGGGGAGCTGTTTTTT	CASSFGFTGELFF
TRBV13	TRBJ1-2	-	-	TGTGCCAGCAGCTTAGGGACGGACCCCTATGGCTACACCTTC	CASSLGTDPYGYTF
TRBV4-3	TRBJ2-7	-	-	TGCGCCAGCAGCCAAGATGGGGTAGCGAGGTCCTACGAGCAGTACTTC	CASSQDGVARSYEQYF
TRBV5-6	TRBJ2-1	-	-	TGTGCCAGCAGCTTAGGTGCAGGGGCAGGCTACAATGAGCAGTTCTTC	CASSLGAGAGYNEQFF
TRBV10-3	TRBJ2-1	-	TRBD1	TGTGCCATCAGTGAGTTTGACAGGGGAGACTACAATGAGCAGTTCTTC	CAISEFDRGDYNEQFF
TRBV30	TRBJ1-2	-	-	TGTGCCCGCCCTTGTGGCGGTACAGTCTATGGCTACACCTTC	CARPCGGTVYGYTF
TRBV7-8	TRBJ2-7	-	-	TGTGCCAGCAGCTTAGACTCGAGCTACGAGCAGTACTTC	CASSLDSSYEQYF
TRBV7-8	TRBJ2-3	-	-	TGTGCCAGCAGCTTGAACCCCGAGGGGAGCCCTCCCACAGATACGCAGTATTTT	CASSLNPEGSPPTDTQYF
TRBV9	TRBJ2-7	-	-	TGTGCCAGCAGCGTAGGCCCCTGGGGCGGGAAAGCGTACGAGCAGTACTTC	CASSVGPWGGKAYEQYF
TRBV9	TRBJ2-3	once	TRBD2	TGTGCCAGCAGCTCCCAGCGGGAGAGTCTTTTCGATACGCAGTATTTT	CASSSQRESLFDTQYF
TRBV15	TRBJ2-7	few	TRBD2	TGTGCCACCAGCAGAGATAGGGTAGAGGAACTAGCGGGAGGGCGCGAGCAGTACTTC	CATSRDRVEELAGGREQYF
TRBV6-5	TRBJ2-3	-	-	TGTGCCAGCAGTTCCGTCGTCACAGATACGCAGTATTTT	CASSSVVTDTQYF
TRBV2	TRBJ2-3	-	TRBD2	TGTGCCAGCAGCGGGACTACTTTTCTGACAGATACGCAGTATTTT	CASSGTTFLTDTQYF
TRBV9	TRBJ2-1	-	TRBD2	TGTGCCAGCAGCGTAGAAGGGAGGGCATTTAACAATGAGCAGTTCTTC	CASSVEGRAFNNEQFF
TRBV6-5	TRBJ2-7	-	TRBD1	TGTGCCAGCAGCCGTCCGGGACAGGGATTTTTCGAGCAGTACTTC	CASSRPGQGFFEQYF
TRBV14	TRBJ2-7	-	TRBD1	TGTGCCAGCAGCCAACGGGACAGGGGCAACGAGCAGTACTTC	CASSQRDRGNEQYF
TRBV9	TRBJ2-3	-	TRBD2	TGTGCCAGCAGCGTAGCCGGGAGGGGGGTAGGGACAGATACGCAGTATTTT	CASSVAGRGVGTDTQYF
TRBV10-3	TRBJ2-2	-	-	TGTGCCATCAGGGCAGACACCGGGGAGCTGTTTTTT	CAIRADTGELFF
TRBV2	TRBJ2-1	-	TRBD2	TGTGCCAGCAGTAGCCGCGGTAGCGGGAGCGTCTACAATGAGCAGTTCTTC	CASSSRGSGSVYNEQFF
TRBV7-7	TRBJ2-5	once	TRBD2	TGTGCCAGCAGCATCTCTAGCGGAGCAATCCAAGAGACCCAGTACTTC	CASSISSGAIQETQYF
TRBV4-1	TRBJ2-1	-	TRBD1	TGCGCCAGCAGCCAAGGGGGGACAGGGAACTACAATGAGCAGTTCTTC	CASSQGGTGNYNEQFF
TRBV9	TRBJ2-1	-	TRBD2	TGTGCCCTCAGCCGGACTAGGCCCTACAATGAGCAGTTCTTC	CALSRTRPYNEQFF
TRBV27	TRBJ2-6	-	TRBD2	TGTGCCAGCAGTTTCTGGGGGGGAGGGTCTGGGGCCAACGTCCTGACTTTC	CASSFWGGGSGANVLTF
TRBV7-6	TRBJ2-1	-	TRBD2	TGTGCCAGCAGCTCAGGACTAGCGGGAGTTGAGCAGTTCTTC	CASSSGLAGVEQFF
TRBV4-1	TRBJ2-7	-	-	TGCGCCAGCAGCCAAGAGTTCGCAGGGGCCACCTACGAGCAGTACTTC	CASSQEFAGATYEQYF
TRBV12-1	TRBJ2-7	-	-	TGTGCCAGCAGCGCGCCCCGGGACAGCTCCTACGAGCAGTACTTC	CASSAPRDSSYEQYF
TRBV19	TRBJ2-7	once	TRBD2	TGTGCCAGTAGTTTTCAGAGCGGGAGTCAGTTGGGTTACGAGCAGTACTTC	CASSFQSGSQLGYEQYF
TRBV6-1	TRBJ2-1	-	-	TGTGCCAGCAGTGACCACGGGGCGGGGTCCTACAATGAGCAGTTCTTC	CASSDHGAGSYNEQFF
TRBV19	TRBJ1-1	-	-	TGTGCCAGTAGTTCTGTTGGAACTGAAGCTTTCTTT	CASSSVGTEAFF
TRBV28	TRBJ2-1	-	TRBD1	TGTGCCAGCAGCGAGGACAGGGAGACCTACAATGAGCAGTTCTTC	CASSEDRETYNEQFF
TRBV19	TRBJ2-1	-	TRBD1	TGTGCCAGTAGTTCACAGGGGGCATATGAGCAGTTCTTC	CASSSQGAYEQFF
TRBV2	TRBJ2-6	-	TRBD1	TGTGCCAGCAGTTCTCCCGGGACAGGGGCTGGGGCCAACGTCCTGACTTTC	CASSSPGTGAGANVLTF
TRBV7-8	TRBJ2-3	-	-	TGTGCCAGCAGCTTAGATTCCCATTACAGGGACACAGATACGCAGTATTTT	CASSLDSHYRDTDTQYF
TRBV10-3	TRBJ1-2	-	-	TGTGCCATCAGTGAGTCGGGGGGGCTTGGCTACACCTTC	CAISESGGLGYTF
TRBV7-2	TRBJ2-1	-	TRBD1	TGTGCCAGCACCTCCTCCCCGGGACAGTTCATCGAGCAGTTCTTC	CASTSSPGQFIEQFF
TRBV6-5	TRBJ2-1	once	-	TGTGCCAGCAGGAGCCCCAATGAGCAGTTCTTC	CASRSPNEQFF
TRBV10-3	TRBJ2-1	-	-	TGTGCCATCAGTGAGTCCGGGAGGGCCGACAGGGGGGAACTCCGTAGATACAATGAGCAGTTCTTC	CAISESGRADRGELRRYNEQFF
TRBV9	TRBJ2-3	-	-	TGTGCCAGCAGCGTAGCCCCTAGCGGCACAGATACGCAGTATTTT	CASSVAPSGTDTQYF
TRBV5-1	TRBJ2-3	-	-	TGCGCCAGCAACCCAACCTCGGCAGATACGCAGTATTTT	CASNPTSADTQYF